This T cell receptor (beta chain) stems from a study of blood T cell repertoires in COVID-19. Study summary: COVID-19 samples, acute and convalescent, were from the United States, Italy and Spain. PBMCs, B-cell-depleted T cells, or T cells provided the cDNA or gDNA that made up the material.

TCRdb's table, derived via immunoSEQ multiplex PCR, lists solely in-frame clones and lacks some. The table includes some 110,000 clones, around 80% detected once. Germline loops: CDR1 WNHNN, CDR2 SYGVQD (reference sequence). This CDR3 has 15 residues. With 0 bases removed from V and 5 bases from J, the gap between germline ends came to 10 bases. The sequence derives from a man older than 75 with COVID-19, enrolled during active disease. Sequencing input: peripheral blood. The chain employs TRBV10-1 and TRBJ1-4; D unclear. CDR3 DNA: TGCGCCAGCAGTGAGTCCACGGCGGGGAATGAAAAACTGTTTTTT. Translation: CASSESTAGNEKLFF.